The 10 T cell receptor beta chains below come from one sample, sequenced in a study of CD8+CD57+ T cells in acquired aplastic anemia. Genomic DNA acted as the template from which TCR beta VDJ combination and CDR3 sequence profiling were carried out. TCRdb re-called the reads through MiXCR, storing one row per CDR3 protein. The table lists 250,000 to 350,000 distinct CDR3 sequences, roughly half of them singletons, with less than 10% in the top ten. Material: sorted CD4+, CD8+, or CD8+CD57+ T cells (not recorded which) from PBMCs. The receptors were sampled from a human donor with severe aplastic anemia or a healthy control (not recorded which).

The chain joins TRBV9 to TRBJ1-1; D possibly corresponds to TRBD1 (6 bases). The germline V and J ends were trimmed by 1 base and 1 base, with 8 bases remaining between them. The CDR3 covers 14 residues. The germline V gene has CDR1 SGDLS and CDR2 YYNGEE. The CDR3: CASSVRQENTEAFF. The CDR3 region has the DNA TGTGCCAGCAGCGTACGACAGGAGAACACTGAAGCTTTCTTT.

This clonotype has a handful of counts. In DNA, the CDR3 is TGTGCCAGCCGGGGGGGACTAGTCGCCGAGCAGTACTTC. It specifies CASRGGLVAEQYF. This sequence joins TRBV7-9 and TRBJ2-7; 8 nucleotides agree with TRBD2. The CDR3 extends over 13 amino acids. Trimming removed 8 bases from V and 6 bases from J; junction bases left unmatched: 9. Germline V gives CDR1 SEHNR, CDR2 FQNEAQ (reference sequence).

CDR3 nucleotide sequence: TGTGCCAGTGGTGAATCGGGACGGTCGGGGGATACGCAGTATTTT. It translates to CASGESGRSGDTQYF. This sequence joins TRBV25-1 and TRBJ2-3; D possibly matches TRBD1 or TRBD2 (5 bases each). V gave up 9 bases and J gave up 6 bases, with 22 bases separating them. CDR3 length: 15 residues. CDR1 and CDR2 (germline): MGHDK, SYGVNS.

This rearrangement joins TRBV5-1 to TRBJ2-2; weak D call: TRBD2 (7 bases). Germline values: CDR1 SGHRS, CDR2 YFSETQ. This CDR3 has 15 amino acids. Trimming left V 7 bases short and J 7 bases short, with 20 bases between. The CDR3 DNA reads TGCGCCAGCCGCCAGGGGACTAACCTTATCGGGGAGCTGTTTTTT. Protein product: CASRQGTNLIGELFF. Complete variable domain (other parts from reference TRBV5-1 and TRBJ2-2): KAGVTQTPRYLIKTRGQQVTLSCSPISGHRSVSWYQQTPGQGLQFLFEYFSETQRNKGNFPGRFSGRQFSNSRSEMNVSTLELGDSALYLCASRQGTNLIGELFFGEGSRLTVL.

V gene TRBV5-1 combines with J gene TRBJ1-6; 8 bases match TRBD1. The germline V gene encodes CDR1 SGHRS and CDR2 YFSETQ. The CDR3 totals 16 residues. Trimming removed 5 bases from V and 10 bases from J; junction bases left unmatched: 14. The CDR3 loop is CASSRAGQGGQSPLHF. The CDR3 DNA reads TGCGCCAGCAGTCGTGCCGGACAGGGCGGTCAGTCACCCCTCCACTTT.

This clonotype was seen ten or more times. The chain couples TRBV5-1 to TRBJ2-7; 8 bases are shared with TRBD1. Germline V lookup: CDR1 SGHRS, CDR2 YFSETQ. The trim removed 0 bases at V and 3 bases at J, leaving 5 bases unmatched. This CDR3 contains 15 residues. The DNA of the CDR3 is TGCGCCAGCAGCTTGGCCCCGGGACAGGACTACGAGCAGTACTTC. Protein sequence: CASSLAPGQDYEQYF.

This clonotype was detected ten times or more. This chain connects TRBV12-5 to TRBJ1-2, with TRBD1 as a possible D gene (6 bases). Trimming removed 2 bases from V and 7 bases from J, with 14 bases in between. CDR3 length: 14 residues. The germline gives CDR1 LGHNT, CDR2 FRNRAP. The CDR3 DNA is TGTGCTAGTGGTTTGCCCAACAGGGTAGGTGGCTACACCTTC. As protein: CASGLPNRVGGYTF.

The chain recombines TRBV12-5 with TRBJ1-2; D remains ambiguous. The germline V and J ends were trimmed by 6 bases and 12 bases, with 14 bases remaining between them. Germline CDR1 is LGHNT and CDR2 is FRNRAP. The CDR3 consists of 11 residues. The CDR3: CASGFNTGNTF. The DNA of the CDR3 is TGTGCTAGTGGCTTTAACACTGGAAACACCTTC.

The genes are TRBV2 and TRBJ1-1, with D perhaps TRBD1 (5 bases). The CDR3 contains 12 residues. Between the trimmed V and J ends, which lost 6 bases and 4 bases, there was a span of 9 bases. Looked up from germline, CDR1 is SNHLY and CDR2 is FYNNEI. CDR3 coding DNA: TGTGCCAGCAGACTCGGGGGCACTGAAGCTTTCTTT. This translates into CASRLGGTEAFF.

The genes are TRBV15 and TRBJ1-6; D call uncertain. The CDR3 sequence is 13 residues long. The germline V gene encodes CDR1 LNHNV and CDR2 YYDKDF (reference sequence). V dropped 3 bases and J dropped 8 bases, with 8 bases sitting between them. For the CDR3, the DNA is TGTGCCACCAGCAGGCGGGAGGATTCACCCCTCCACTTT. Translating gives CATSRREDSPLHF.